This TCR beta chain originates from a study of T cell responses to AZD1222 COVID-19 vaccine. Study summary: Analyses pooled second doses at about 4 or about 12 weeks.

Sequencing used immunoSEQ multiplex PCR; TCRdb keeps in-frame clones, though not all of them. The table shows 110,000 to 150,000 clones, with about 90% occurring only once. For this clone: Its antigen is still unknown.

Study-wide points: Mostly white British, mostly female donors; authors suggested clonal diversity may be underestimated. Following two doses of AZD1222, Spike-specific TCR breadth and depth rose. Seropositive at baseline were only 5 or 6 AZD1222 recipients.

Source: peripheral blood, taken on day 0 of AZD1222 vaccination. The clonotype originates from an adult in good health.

The DNA for the CDR3 is TGTGCCAGCAATAGCGGGGGCTCCTACAATGAGCAGTTCTTC. Protein: CASNSGGSYNEQFF. The chain links TRBV9 to TRBJ2-1, with 9 bases that match TRBD2. This CDR3 contains 14 residues. Germline V lookup: CDR1 SGDLS, CDR2 YYNGEE. Trimming took 6 bases from V and 0 from J; bases not matched to a gene: 1.